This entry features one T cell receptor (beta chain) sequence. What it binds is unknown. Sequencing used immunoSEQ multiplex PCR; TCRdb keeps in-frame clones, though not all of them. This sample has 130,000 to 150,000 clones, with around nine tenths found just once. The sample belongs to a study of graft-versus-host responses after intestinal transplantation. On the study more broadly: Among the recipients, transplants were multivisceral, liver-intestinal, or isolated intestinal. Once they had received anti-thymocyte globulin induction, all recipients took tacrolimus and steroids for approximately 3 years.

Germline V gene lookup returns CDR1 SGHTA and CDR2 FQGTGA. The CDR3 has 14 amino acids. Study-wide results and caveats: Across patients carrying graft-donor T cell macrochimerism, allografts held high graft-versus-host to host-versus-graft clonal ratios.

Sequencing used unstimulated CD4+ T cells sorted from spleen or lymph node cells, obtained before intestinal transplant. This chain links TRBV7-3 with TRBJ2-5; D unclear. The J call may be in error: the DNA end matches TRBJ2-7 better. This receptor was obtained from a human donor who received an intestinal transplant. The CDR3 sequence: CASSLGSPPSEQYF. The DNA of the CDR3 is TGTGCCAGCAGCTTGGGATCCCCGCCCTCCGAGCAGTACTTC.